These 11 T cell receptor beta chains came from one sample sequenced in a study of blood T cell repertoires in COVID-19. Generated by immunoSEQ multiplex PCR, the TCRdb table keeps only in-frame clones and is missing some. This table has about 80,000 clones, about 80% appearing once. The specimen sequenced was peripheral blood. The source is a woman aged 40-49 years with active or convalescent COVID-19.

The chain combines TRBV6-5 with TRBJ2-1; TRBD1 aligns across 12 bases. CDR3 length: 15 amino acids. J gave up 7 bases and V 4 bases, and 5 bases lay outside the gene matches. Germline-derived CDR1 and CDR2 are MNHEY and SVGAGI. The CDR3 DNA follows: TGTGCCAGCAGTTTCGAGGGACAGGGGGCGAATGAGCAGTTCTTC. Its protein product is CASSFEGQGANEQFF.

V and J are TRBV5-1 and TRBJ1-2, with 7 nucleotides matching TRBD1. This CDR3 region has 15 residues. Germline-derived CDR1 and CDR2 are SGHRS and YFSETQ. V lost 0 bases and J lost 7; bases outside the gene matches: 9. The DNA for the CDR3 is TGCGCCAGCAGCTTGGTTACAGGGGCCGAGGCTGGCTACACCTTC. Encoded protein: CASSLVTGAEAGYTF.

The CDR3 region is CASSQGGQANQPQHF. The CDR3 nucleotides read TGTGCCAGCAGCCAAGGGGGACAGGCAAATCAGCCCCAGCATTTT. This chain connects TRBV3-1 (or the pseudogene TRBV3-2) to TRBJ1-5; 8 bases match TRBD1. With 1 base clipped from V and 4 bases from J, the junction kept 3 bases outside the gene matches. CDR3 length: 15 residues. From germline, CDR1 is LGHDT and CDR2 YNNKEL (reference sequence).

V and J are TRBV7-3 and TRBJ1-5; D is unresolved. The V gene's germline CDR1 is SGHTA and CDR2 FQGTGA. This CDR3 has 14 amino acids. The V gene lost 6 bases and the J gene lost 0 bases, with 9 bases spanning the gap. The CDR3 nucleotides are TGTGCCAGCAGTCGAGTTTATAGCAATCAGCCCCAGCATTTT. Amino acids: CASSRVYSNQPQHF.

The chain carries TRBV6-6 and TRBJ1-5; TRBD1 matches at 7 bases. The CDR3 length is 16 residues. V was pared by 0 bases and J by 6 bases, with 8 bases of the junction left unmatched. From germline, CDR1 is MNHNY and CDR2 SVGAGI (reference sequence). The CDR3 loop reads CASSYSEGARSQPQHF. In nucleotides, the CDR3 is TGTGCCAGCAGTTACTCAGAGGGGGCCAGGAGTCAGCCCCAGCATTTT.

V is TRBV29-1 and J is TRBJ2-3; D uncertain. V was pared by 3 bases and J by 6 bases, with 10 bases between. Per germline, CDR1 SQVTM and CDR2 ANQGSEA. The CDR3 consists of 12 residues. The CDR3 reads CSVDEPRDTQYF. Here the CDR3 DNA reads TGCAGCGTTGATGAGCCGCGGGATACGCAGTATTTT.

CDR3 coding DNA: TGTGCCAGCAGTCCCCCGCGGTTAACCAACACTGAAGCTTTCTTT. It is translated as CASSPPRLTNTEAFF. The gene calls are TRBV27 and TRBJ1-1, with D uncertain. The CDR3 runs 15 residues. The V end was cut by 5 bases, the J end by 2 bases, with 15 bases between. Germline-derived CDR1 and CDR2 are MNHEY and SMNVEV (reference sequence).

The rearrangement uses TRBV6-2 or TRBV6-3 and TRBJ1-5; D may be TRBD1 (6 bases). The CDR3 length is 16 residues. CDR1 MNHEY and CDR2 SVGEGT come from the germline V gene. Trimming removed 0 bases from V and 5 bases from J, with 14 bases in between. This CDR3 is CASSYSSRGKHQPQHF. CDR3 sequence (DNA): TGTGCCAGCAGTTACTCGTCCAGGGGCAAGCATCAGCCCCAGCATTTT.

V gene TRBV2 combines with J gene TRBJ1-6; D perhaps matches TRBD1 (5 bases). The ends were cut back, 4 bases at V and 9 bases at J, with 13 bases in the middle. CDR3 length: 14 residues. The germline V gene has CDR1 SNHLY and CDR2 FYNNEI. The DNA of the CDR3 is TGTGCCAGCAGTGCGGGAGGCGGGGGTTCACCCCTCCACTTT. It translates to CASSAGGGGSPLHF. Based on the CDR3 plus reference TRBV2 and TRBJ1-6, the full variable domain is EPEVTQTPSHQVTQMGQEVILRCVPISNHLYFYWYRQILGQKVEFLVSFYNNEISEKSEIFDDQFSVERPDGSNFTLKIRSTKLEDSAMYFCASSAGGGGSPLHFGNGTRLTVT.

The chain couples TRBV15 to TRBJ1-2, with 7 bases that match TRBD1. Trimming took 0 bases from V and 4 from J; bases not matched to a gene: 2. The germline V gene has CDR1 LNHNV and CDR2 YYDKDF (reference sequence). The CDR3 contains 14 residues. The CDR3 region is CATSRERDSYGYTF. The CDR3 bases are TGTGCCACCAGCAGAGAAAGGGACAGCTATGGCTACACCTTC.

On this clone: Other DNA sequences in the sample encode the same CDR3. J is TRBJ1-1 and V is TRBV2; tentatively, D is TRBD1 (5 bases). Per the germline V gene, CDR1 is SNHLY and CDR2 is FYNNEI. The CDR3 contains 12 residues. The V end lost 7 bases, the J end lost 2 bases, and 8 bases lay between the germline ends. CDR3 loop: CASKGHNTEAFF. The CDR3 DNA reads TGTGCCAGCAAAGGACATAACACTGAAGCTTTCTTT.